This T cell receptor (beta chain) was sequenced in a study of T cell repertoires in cytomegalovirus infection. TCRdb re-called the reads with MiXCR, one entry per CDR3 protein. The profile shows some 500,000 distinct CDR3 sequences, roughly a third of them singletons. For this clonotype: Its target is unknown.

Sequences were derived from cultured PBMCs, sampled from culture after CMV antigen stimulation. This TCR was recovered from a human donor in good health (CMV status not recorded). Some clones in this sample may be carry-over from other donors' samples.

CDR3 region: CASSLLASGSGTQYF. In DNA form, the CDR3 reads TGTGCCAGCAGTCTTCTGGCTAGCGGGAGTGGGACCCAGTACTTC. The chain has TRBV12-3 or TRBV12-4 and TRBJ2-5, with 10 positions matching TRBD2. This CDR3 comprises 15 residues. Trimming took 5 bases from V and 7 from J; bases not matched to a gene: 10.